The 6 T cell receptor beta chains in this list originate from one sample, sequenced in a study of shared clonotypes between healthy human individuals. Naive CD8 isolation took CD45RO-negative cells positively selected for CCR7 and excluded terminally differentiated effector memory CD45RA+ cells. Libraries were prepared by immunoSEQ multiplex PCR; TCRdb keeps only in-frame clonotypes and omits some of them. The data contain approximately 810,000 clones, 92% of them seen just once; the ten biggest clones take up 24%. Sequencing was carried out using naive CD8+ T cells sorted from blood. The receptors shown here come from a man aged 25 to 45 in good health.

The chain joins TRBV27 to TRBJ2-1; 7 nucleotides match TRBD2. This CDR3 comprises 16 residues. Germline-derived CDR1 and CDR2 are MNHEY and SMNVEV (reference sequence). V trimming: 5 bases; J trimming: 9 bases; junction bases outside the gene matches: 16. CDR3 protein: CASSPRSWGGNLEQFF. CDR3 in DNA: TGTGCCAGCAGTCCTCGAAGCTGGGGGGGGAATCTTGAGCAGTTCTTC.

The chain links TRBV27 to TRBJ2-1; 7 bases map to TRBD1. V lost 5 bases, J lost 8 bases, and 3 bases stayed unmatched. This CDR3 has 12 amino acids. Germline assignment: CDR1 MNHEY and CDR2 SMNVEV (reference sequence). The CDR3 is CASSPQGDEQFF. The CDR3 DNA follows: TGTGCCAGCAGTCCGCAGGGGGATGAGCAGTTCTTC.

The chain uses TRBV5-1 and TRBJ2-2; D is undetermined. This CDR3 is 14 amino acids long. Germline CDR1 SGHRS, CDR2 YFSETQ. The V gene lost 0 bases and the J gene lost 5 bases, with 8 bases spanning the gap. The CDR3 spells CASSLAVGTGELFF. DNA for the CDR3: TGCGCCAGCAGCTTGGCTGTGGGGACCGGGGAGCTGTTTTTT.

The rearrangement joins TRBV6-5 to TRBJ2-1, with D perhaps assigned TRBD1 or TRBD2 (6 bases each). V lost 5 bases to trimming and J lost 2 bases, with 13 bases between them. The length of the CDR3 is 15 residues. Germline values: CDR1 MNHEY, CDR2 SVGAGI. DNA of the CDR3: TGTGCCAGCAGTCAGAGGAGGGGGGCCTACAATGAGCAGTTCTTC. This codes for CASSQRRGAYNEQFF.

The chain recombines TRBV5-1 with TRBJ2-1; a possible D gene is TRBD1 (6 bases). Germline V gene data show CDR1 as SGHRS and CDR2 as YFSETQ. V was cut by 6 bases and J by 0 bases, with 16 bases left in between. The CDR3 has 16 amino acids. CDR3 in amino acids: CASTFTGYNSYNEQFF. The CDR3 coding sequence is TGCGCCAGCACCTTCACAGGGTACAACTCCTACAATGAGCAGTTCTTC.

The V gene is TRBV6-1, the J gene TRBJ2-1; tentatively, D is TRBD1 (6 bases). Between the trimmed V and J ends, which lost 0 bases and 7 bases, there was a span of 10 bases. Germline V gene lookup returns CDR1 MNHNS and CDR2 SASEGT. The CDR3 extends over 14 amino acids. CDR3 in DNA: TGTGCCAGCAGTGAAGCTGGGGGCGGGAATGAGCAGTTCTTC. Protein product: CASSEAGGGNEQFF.